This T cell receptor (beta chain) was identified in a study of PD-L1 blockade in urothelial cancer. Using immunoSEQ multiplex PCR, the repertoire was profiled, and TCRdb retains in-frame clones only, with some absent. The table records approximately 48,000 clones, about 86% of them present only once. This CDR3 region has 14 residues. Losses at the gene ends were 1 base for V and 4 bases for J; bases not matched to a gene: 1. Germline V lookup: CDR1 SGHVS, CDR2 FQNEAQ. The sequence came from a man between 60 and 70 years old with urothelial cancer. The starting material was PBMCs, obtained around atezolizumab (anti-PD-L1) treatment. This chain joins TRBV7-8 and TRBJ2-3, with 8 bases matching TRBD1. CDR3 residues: CASSLVGQADTQYF. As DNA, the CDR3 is TGTGCCAGCAGCTTAGTGGGACAGGCAGATACGCAGTATTTT.